These 13 T cell receptor beta chains were sequenced from one sample in a study of cytomegalovirus exposure and HLA in healthy donors. PCR primers comprised 60 Vbeta and 13 Jbeta primers. The data were produced by immunoSEQ multiplex PCR, yet TCRdb's version contains in-frame clones alone and is incomplete. The sample has some 140,000 clones; about 84% are singletons. Sequenced input: PBMCs. Source of these receptors: a woman aged 40 to 50 in good health and CMV-seropositive.

This clone was picked up one time. The rearrangement links TRBV11-2 to TRBJ2-7; 7 nucleotides align to TRBD2. The CDR3 consists of 14 residues. Germline V CDR1 and CDR2: SGHAT, FQNNGV. V gave up 5 bases and J gave up 2 bases; unmatched junction bases: 6. DNA of the CDR3: TGTGCCAGCAGCCATGGACTAGACGCCTACGAGCAGTACTTC. Residues: CASSHGLDAYEQYF.

The chain is built from TRBV11-2 and TRBJ1-1; no definite D call. The V end was cut by 6 bases, the J end by 10 bases, with 12 bases between. The CDR3 runs 11 residues. Germline assignment: CDR1 SGHAT and CDR2 FQNNGV. The CDR3 DNA sequence: TGTGCCAGCAGTTCCAACCCTAGAGCTTTCTTT. Its protein product is CASSSNPRAFF.

The chain has TRBV11-3 and TRBJ2-7; D uncertain. Germline CDR1 SGHNT, CDR2 YENEEA. CDR3 length: 13 residues. The V end was cut by 0 bases, the J end by 4 bases, with 7 bases between. CDR3 sequence: CASSLEPTYEQYF. The DNA for the CDR3 is TGTGCCAGCAGCTTAGAACCAACATACGAGCAGTACTTC.

This clone was detected only a few times. The chain carries TRBV7-9 and TRBJ2-3; 9 bases align to TRBD2. The CDR3 length is 14 residues. Germline CDR1 reads SEHNR; CDR2 reads FQNEAQ (reference sequence). V gave up 5 bases and J gave up 5 bases; unmatched junction bases: 5. Here the CDR3 reads CASSRPLAGDTQYF. Written as DNA, the CDR3 is TGTGCCAGCAGCCGACCACTAGCGGGAGATACGCAGTATTTT. The full variable domain, completed using reference TRBV7-9 and TRBJ2-3, is DTGVSQNPRHKITKRGQNVTFRCDPISEHNRLYWYRQTLGQGPEFLTYFQNEAQLEKSRLLSDRFSAERPKGSFSTLEIQRTEQGDSAMYLCASSRPLAGDTQYFGPGTRLTVL.

The V gene is TRBV25-1, the J gene TRBJ1-1; the match to TRBD1 covers 8 bases. The V gene end was trimmed by 6 bases and the J gene end by 10 bases; junction bases not matched to a gene: 4. The CDR3 has 11 residues. Germline CDR1 reads MGHDK; CDR2 reads SYGVNS. The CDR3 here is CASRATGVAFF. CDR3 bases: TGTGCCAGCAGGGCGACAGGGGTAGCTTTCTTT.

This chain joins TRBV2 and TRBJ1-5; no reliable D call. The CDR3 is 16 amino acids. V shed 5 bases and J shed 1 base, with 15 bases lying between them. Per the germline V gene, CDR1 is SNHLY and CDR2 is FYNNEI. The CDR3 spells CASSHTNSGSNQPQHF. As DNA, the CDR3 is TGTGCCAGCAGTCACACAAACTCGGGGAGCAATCAGCCCCAGCATTTT.

This chain links TRBV7-6 with TRBJ2-7, with 11 nucleotides matching TRBD2. V lost 5 bases and J lost 5; bases outside the gene matches: 14. This CDR3 comprises 17 residues. In germline, CDR1 is SGHVS, CDR2 FNYEAQ. This CDR3 reads CASSPSGSGRAIHEQYF. For the CDR3, the DNA is TGTGCCAGCAGCCCGAGCGGTAGCGGGAGGGCCATACACGAGCAGTACTTC.

The V and J genes are TRBV11-3 and TRBJ2-7; D is unresolved. V dropped 2 bases and J dropped 2 bases, with 7 bases sitting between them. The CDR3 extends over 13 amino acids. The germline V gene encodes CDR1 SGHNT and CDR2 YENEEA. The CDR3 here is CASSLSQTYEQYF. The CDR3 DNA is TGTGCCAGCAGCTTAAGTCAGACCTACGAGCAGTACTTC.

The chain recombines TRBV5-6 with TRBJ2-2; 10 nucleotides match TRBD2. The trim removed 3 bases at V and 6 bases at J, leaving 8 bases unmatched. There are 16 residues in the CDR3. Per germline, CDR1 SGHDT and CDR2 YYEEEE. CDR3 nucleotides: TGTGCCAGCAGCTCCCAAGCGGGAGGGGAGGCCGGGGAGCTGTTTTTT. Protein product: CASSSQAGGEAGELFF. The entire variable domain, with the rest obtained from reference TRBV5-6 and TRBJ2-2, is as follows: DAGVTQSPTHLIKTRGQQVTLRCSPKSGHDTVSWYQQALGQGPQFIFQYYEEEERQRGNFPDRFSGHQFPNYSSELNVNALLLGDSALYLCASSSQAGGEAGELFFGEGSRLTVL.

The chain recombines TRBV5-1 with TRBJ2-1, with 9 bases that match TRBD2. Looked up from germline, CDR1 is SGHRS and CDR2 is YFSETQ. This CDR3 is built from 15 residues. The J segment lost 6 bases and the V segment lost 2 bases, leaving 6 bases of the junction unmatched. CDR3 coding DNA: TGCGCCAGCAGCTTAGGTAGCGGGAGTTCCAATGAGCAGTTCTTC. Translated: CASSLGSGSSNEQFF.

This clone was recorded once. The chain couples TRBV19 to TRBJ1-1, with D perhaps TRBD1 (5 bases). The germline V and J ends were trimmed by 4 bases and 11 bases, with 11 bases remaining between them. Germline-derived CDR1 and CDR2 are LNHDA and SQIVND (reference sequence). This CDR3 has 11 residues. Here the CDR3 reads CASSTPGGAFF. The CDR3 DNA reads TGTGCCAGTAGTACCCCTGGGGGGGCTTTCTTT.

V usage is TRBV14 and J usage is TRBJ2-7; possible D gene TRBD1, 6 bases. Trimming removed 1 base from V and 7 bases from J, with 11 bases in between. The germline CDR1 and CDR2 sequences are SGHDN and FVKESK. The CDR3 has 13 residues. The CDR3: CASSQVIGGEQYF. The DNA of the CDR3 is TGTGCCAGCAGCCAAGTTATAGGGGGAGAGCAGTACTTC.

The gene calls are TRBV7-7 and TRBJ2-3; D is ambiguous. Trimming pared 3 bases from V and 6 bases from J, leaving 13 bases between. The CDR3 is 14 residues long. Germline values: CDR1 SSHAT, CDR2 FNYEAQ (reference sequence). CDR3 protein: CASSLVYESDTQYF. The CDR3 DNA reads TGTGCCAGCAGCTTGGTGTATGAGTCTGATACGCAGTATTTT.